The entry below describes one T cell receptor beta chain. Antigen: not known. This entry is derived from a study of spatial heterogeneity in lung cancer. About the research overall: Matched bulk RNA-seq provided a T cell module score, and TCR transcript counts in tumor regions correlated strongly with it.

Findings and limits, study-wide: The number of expanded tumor alpha and beta chains correlated with mutation number.

Regarding time point: sample taken at primary tumor resection. The library protocol tagged each TCR cDNA with a unique molecular identifier. MiXCR, applied by TCRdb to the 5' RACE reads, yields one record per CDR3 protein. The table includes approximately 7,000 distinct CDR3 sequences, 18% detected once. Germline V gene lookup returns CDR1 MDHEN and CDR2 SYDVKM. This CDR3 is built from 14 residues. V shed 4 bases and J 6 bases; nucleotides not matched to a gene: 7. Material: lung tumor tissue, obtained at surgery. The TCR originated in a female donor with early-stage non-small cell lung cancer. This rearrangement joins TRBV28 to TRBJ1-2; 8 bases line up with TRBD1. The CDR3 DNA follows: TGTGCCAGCAGTTCTCTGGACAGGGTCGATGGCTACACCTTC. Its protein product is CASSSLDRVDGYTF.